A selection of T cell receptor beta chains follows, all from one sample in a study of blood T cell repertoires in COVID-19. Data came from immunoSEQ multiplex PCR; TCRdb stores just in-frame clones and leaves some out. This table has about 210,000 clones, just under 85% appearing once. The sequencing input was peripheral blood. Every receptor here comes from a woman aged 50 to 60 with active or convalescent COVID-19. CDR3s include the opening cysteine and the closing phenylalanine or tryptophan. Clone size is stated in some rows and not others, as once, few, many or a class when expanded.

v_call	j_call	clone_size	cdr3_aa
TRBV3-1/TRBV3-2	TRBJ1-5	few	CASSQYGAGGQPQHF
TRBV5-1	TRBJ2-1	few	CASSLEGQGQNEQFF
TRBV27	TRBJ2-7	-	CASYRSSYEQYF
TRBV28	TRBJ2-3	-	CASSLIGQGTSQFLTDTQYF
TRBV24-1	TRBJ1-1	-	CATSDGGQTEAFF
TRBV9	TRBJ2-7	-	CASSVAEIHYEQYF
TRBV10-1	TRBJ1-5	-	CASSESGQGYGRPPQHF
TRBV5-1	TRBJ1-2	once	CASSLGDRSNYGYTF
TRBV11-3	TRBJ1-1	-	CASSLGATEAFF
TRBV5-1	TRBJ2-3	-	CASSPQAGGPGDTQYF
TRBV7-9	TRBJ2-1	-	CASSSVAGASYNEQFF
TRBV5-4	TRBJ2-7	-	CASSWPGGESVEQYF
TRBV7-7	TRBJ1-4	-	CASSFLAGAGNEKLFF
TRBV24-1	TRBJ2-1	-	CATSGGTRGNEQFF
TRBV10-3	TRBJ2-3	-	CAISVHPGEGSDTQYF
TRBV2	TRBJ1-1	-	CASSFPLRQPEAFF
TRBV18	TRBJ1-6	-	CASSLAGGESPLHF
TRBV28	TRBJ1-1	-	CASRSDQGARNTEAFF
TRBV6-6	TRBJ2-5	-	CASSYRAGQETQYF
TRBV7-6	TRBJ2-1	-	CASSMAGGATYNEQFF
TRBV6-6	TRBJ1-2	once	CASTDRQVGGYGYTF
TRBV18	TRBJ1-2	-	CASSPGQANYGYTF
TRBV7-9	TRBJ2-1	-	CASSLARTWLAGGEQFF
TRBV30	TRBJ2-7	few	CAWSTGTGRYEQYF